This T cell receptor (beta chain) is from a study of blood T cell repertoires in COVID-19. Repertoires were generated with immunoSEQ multiplex PCR, while TCRdb's copy carries only in-frame clones and drops some. The table records fewer than 200,000 clones, approximately 90% of them present only once. V lost 7 bases to trimming and J lost 5 bases, with 11 bases between them. The germline gives CDR1 DFQATT, CDR2 SNEGSKA (reference sequence). CDR3 size: 11 residues. The material sequenced was peripheral blood. The sequence was collected from a man aged 45-65 years with acute or convalescent COVID-19. V is TRBV20-1 and J is TRBJ1-1, with D unresolved. CDR3 residues: CSVQISTEAFF. The CDR3 DNA reads as TGCAGTGTCCAGATTTCTACTGAAGCTTTCTTT.